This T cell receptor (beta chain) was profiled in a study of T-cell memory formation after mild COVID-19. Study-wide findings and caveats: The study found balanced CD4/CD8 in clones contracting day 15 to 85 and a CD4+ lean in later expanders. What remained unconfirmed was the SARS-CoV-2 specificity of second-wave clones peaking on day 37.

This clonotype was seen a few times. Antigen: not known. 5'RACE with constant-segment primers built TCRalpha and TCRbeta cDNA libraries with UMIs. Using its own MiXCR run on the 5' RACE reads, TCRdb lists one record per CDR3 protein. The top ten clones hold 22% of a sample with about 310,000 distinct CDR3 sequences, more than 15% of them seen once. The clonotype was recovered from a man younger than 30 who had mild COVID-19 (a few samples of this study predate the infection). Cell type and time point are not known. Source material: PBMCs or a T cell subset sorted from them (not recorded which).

The CDR3 DNA sequence: TGTGCCAGCAGCTTACAGGGAAACACCATATATTTT. Amino acid sequence: CASSLQGNTIYF. The chain employs TRBV7-9 and TRBJ1-3; no clear D. Trimming pared 2 bases from V and 4 bases from J, leaving 3 bases between. CDR3 size: 12 residues. Germline V lookup: CDR1 SEHNR, CDR2 FQNEAQ (reference sequence).